These T cell receptor beta chains were read from a single sample in a study of blood T cell repertoires in COVID-19. The repertoire was sequenced with immunoSEQ multiplex PCR; TCRdb's copy has only in-frame clones and lacks some. The sample has around 140,000 clones, around 80% seen once. Material: peripheral blood. These receptors were obtained from a man in his 60s with active or convalescent COVID-19. CDR3s include the opening cysteine and the closing phenylalanine or tryptophan. The D gene is left open where the match is weak. Clone sizes are given selectively: once, few, many, or a class where the clone is expanded.

TRBV5-1	-	TRBJ2-1	-	CASSGGLLGVYNEQFF	TGCGCCAGCAGCGGGGGACTTCTCGGAGTGTACAATGAGCAGTTCTTC
TRBV4-3	-	TRBJ1-2	-	CASSQDSLRAGQGYGYTF	TGCGCCAGCAGCCAAGATAGTCTTCGGGCAGGTCAGGGGTATGGCTACACCTTC
TRBV12-3/TRBV12-4	-	TRBJ1-6	-	CASSVTGTLHF	TGTGCCAGCAGTGTGACAGGAACCCTCCACTTT
TRBV13	-	TRBJ1-2	-	CASSLTQSGYTF	TGTGCCAGCAGCTTAACCCAGTCTGGCTACACCTTC
TRBV18	TRBD2	TRBJ2-1	-	CASSPASGGPGNEQFF	TGTGCCAGCTCACCAGCTAGCGGGGGCCCGGGAAATGAGCAGTTCTTC
TRBV30	-	TRBJ2-5	-	CAWGPVGETQYF	TGTGCCTGGGGGCCCGTCGGAGAGACCCAGTACTTC
TRBV18	-	TRBJ1-3	-	CASSPQGHRGAGNTIYF	TGTGCCAGCTCACCACAGGGACACAGAGGCGCTGGAAACACCATATATTTT
TRBV6-5	-	TRBJ1-2	-	CASSNPPGWYYGYTF	TGTGCCAGCAGTAATCCTCCCGGGTGGTACTATGGCTACACCTTC
TRBV19	-	TRBJ2-2	-	CASTYPVTGELFF	TGTGCCAGTACCTATCCGGTCACCGGGGAGCTGTTTTTT
TRBV6-1	-	TRBJ1-6	-	CASSEVSWGGSNSPLHF	TGTGCCAGCAGTGAAGTTAGCTGGGGGGGGTCGAACTCACCCCTCCACTTT
TRBV27	-	TRBJ1-1	-	CASFSGLFPAFF	TGTGCCAGCTTCTCAGGGCTTTTTCCGGCTTTCTTT
TRBV9	TRBD1	TRBJ1-2	-	CASSVGTGGTYGYTF	TGTGCCAGCAGCGTAGGGACAGGGGGTACCTATGGCTACACCTTC
TRBV5-1	-	TRBJ1-5	-	CASRRGSDQPQHF	TGCGCCAGCAGACGGGGTTCTGATCAGCCCCAGCATTTT
TRBV18	-	TRBJ1-4	-	CASSQNDLQTNEKLFF	TGTGCCAGCTCTCAAAACGATCTGCAGACTAATGAAAAACTGTTTTTT
TRBV24-1	-	TRBJ2-7	-	CATEQGRPYEQYF	TGTGCCACCGAACAGGGTCGACCCTACGAGCAGTACTTC
TRBV24-1	TRBD2	TRBJ2-2	-	CATSDLAAGGPFSGELFF	TGTGCCACCAGTGATCTTGCGGCGGGAGGGCCGTTTTCCGGGGAGCTGTTTTTT
TRBV19	TRBD1	TRBJ1-5	-	CASSARDRGFGQPQHF	TGTGCCAGTAGTGCCCGGGACAGGGGGTTTGGTCAGCCCCAGCATTTT
TRBV19	TRBD1	TRBJ1-5	-	CASSGDRGSSNQPQHF	TGTGCCAGTAGCGGGGACAGGGGGTCCAGCAATCAGCCCCAGCATTTT
TRBV15	-	TRBJ2-5	-	CATTDGEETQYF	TGTGCCACCACGGACGGGGAAGAGACCCAGTACTTC
TRBV6-5	TRBD1	TRBJ1-2	few	CASSYRRTGLNYGYTF	TGTGCCAGCAGTTACCGGAGGACAGGGCTTAACTATGGCTACACCTTC
TRBV4-2	-	TRBJ2-7	few	CASSREKGSYEQYF	TGTGCCAGCAGCAGAGAGAAGGGGTCCTACGAGCAGTACTTC
TRBV6-6	TRBD2	TRBJ2-2	-	CASSFRLAANTGELFF	TGTGCCAGCAGTTTCCGACTAGCGGCGAACACCGGGGAGCTGTTTTTT
TRBV7-2	-	TRBJ1-1	-	CASRQEQGAYTEAFF	TGTGCCAGCAGGCAAGAACAGGGTGCGTACACTGAAGCTTTCTTT
TRBV18	-	TRBJ2-2	once	CASSPSPPRELFF	TGTGCCAGCTCACCGTCCCCTCCCCGGGAGCTGTTTTTT
TRBV3-1/TRBV3-2	-	TRBJ1-4	-	CASSQGREKLFF	TGTGCCAGCAGCCAAGGGAGGGAAAAACTGTTTTTT
TRBV19	TRBD2	TRBJ2-3	-	CASSTLAGPRGTQYF	TGTGCCAGTAGTACCCTAGCGGGGCCTAGAGGTACGCAGTATTTT
TRBV4-3	-	TRBJ1-5	-	CASSQVLNQPQHF	TGCGCCAGCAGCCAAGTCCTTAATCAGCCCCAGCATTTT
TRBV5-1	-	TRBJ2-3	few	CASSLAGKDTQYF	TGCGCCAGCAGCTTGGCCGGGAAAGATACGCAGTATTTT
TRBV6-5	-	TRBJ1-1	-	CASSYSGGTGTEAFF	TGTGCCAGCAGTTACTCGGGGGGGACCGGCACTGAAGCTTTCTTT
TRBV7-8	-	TRBJ2-1	-	CASSLASSYNEQFF	TGTGCCAGCAGCTTAGCTAGCTCCTACAATGAGCAGTTCTTC
TRBV30	-	TRBJ1-4	-	CAWSVLQRGEKLFF	TGTGCCTGGAGTGTACTCCAACGGGGTGAAAAACTGTTTTTT
TRBV6-5	-	TRBJ1-6	-	CASRRDSYNSPLHF	TGTGCCAGCAGGCGAGACAGTTATAATTCACCCCTCCACTTT
TRBV10-3	-	TRBJ1-2	-	CAISESPAANYGYTF	TGTGCCATCAGTGAATCCCCTGCAGCTAACTATGGCTACACCTTC
TRBV7-2	TRBD1	TRBJ2-3	-	CASSSLLTGETDTQYF	TGTGCCAGCAGCTCCCTTTTGACAGGGGAGACAGATACGCAGTATTTT
TRBV12-3/TRBV12-4	TRBD1	TRBJ1-2	-	CASSLGQGYGYTF	TGTGCCAGCAGTTTAGGACAGGGCTATGGCTACACCTTC
TRBV29-1	-	TRBJ2-1	-	CSVAGQASSYNEQFF	TGCAGCGTAGCGGGACAGGCCAGCTCCTACAATGAGCAGTTCTTC
TRBV7-9	-	TRBJ2-5	-	CASSLLGLRAPQETQYF	TGTGCCAGCAGCTTATTGGGGCTCCGCGCCCCCCAAGAGACCCAGTACTTC
TRBV2	-	TRBJ1-6	-	CASRVGGTYNSPLHF	TGTGCCAGCAGGGTAGGGGGTACCTATAATTCACCCCTCCACTTT